This T cell receptor beta chain originates from a study of T-cell reconstitution after alpha-beta-depleted transplantation in children. Germline CDR1 GTSNPN, CDR2 SVGIG (reference sequence). The CDR3 consists of 12 residues. Trimming shortened V by 0 bases and J by 7 bases, and 6 bases separated the two germline ends. Unique molecular identifiers were incorporated into the prepared TCRbeta library. From the PCR reads, TCRdb called clonotypes with MiXCR, one entry per CDR3 protein. Altogether a few hundred thousand distinct CDR3 sequences are present, about 14% being singletons, with the ten largest covering around 4.1%.

The sample here was PBMCs, taken from the stem cell graft. The origin of this receptor is a human donor who donated a stem cell graft to a child with Fanconi anemia. This chain links TRBV30 with TRBJ1-4; D remains unclear. CDR3 sequence reads: CAWSVLGEKLFF. The DNA for the CDR3 is TGTGCCTGGAGTGTACTCGGTGAAAAACTGTTTTTT.